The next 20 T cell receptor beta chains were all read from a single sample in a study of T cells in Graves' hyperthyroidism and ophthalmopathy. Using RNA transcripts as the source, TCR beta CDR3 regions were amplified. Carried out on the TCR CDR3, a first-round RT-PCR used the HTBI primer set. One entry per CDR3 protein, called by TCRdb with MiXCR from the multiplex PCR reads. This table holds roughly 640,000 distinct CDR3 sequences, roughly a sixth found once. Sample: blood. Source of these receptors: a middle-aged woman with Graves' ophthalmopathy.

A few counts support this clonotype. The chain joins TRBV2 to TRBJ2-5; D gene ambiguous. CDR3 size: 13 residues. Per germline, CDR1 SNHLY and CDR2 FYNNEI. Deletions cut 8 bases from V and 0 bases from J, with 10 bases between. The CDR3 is CASGEANQETQYF. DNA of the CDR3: TGTGCCAGCGGAGAAGCAAACCAAGAGACCCAGTACTTC.

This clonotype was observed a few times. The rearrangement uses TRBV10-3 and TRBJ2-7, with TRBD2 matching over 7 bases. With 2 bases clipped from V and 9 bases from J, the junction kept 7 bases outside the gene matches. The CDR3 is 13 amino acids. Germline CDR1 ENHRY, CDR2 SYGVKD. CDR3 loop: CAISEETSFAQYF. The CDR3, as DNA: TGTGCCATCAGTGAGGAGACTAGCTTTGCGCAGTACTTC.

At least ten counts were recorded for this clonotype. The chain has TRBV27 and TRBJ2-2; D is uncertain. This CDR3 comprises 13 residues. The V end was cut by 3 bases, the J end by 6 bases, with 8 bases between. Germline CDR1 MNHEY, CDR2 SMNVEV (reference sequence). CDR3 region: CASSFGNPGELFF. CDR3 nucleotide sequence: TGTGCCAGCAGTTTCGGCAATCCCGGGGAGCTGTTTTTT.

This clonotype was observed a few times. The CDR3 region is CASREGRTNEKLFF. The CDR3 DNA reads TGTGCCAGCAGGGAGGGACGAACTAATGAAAAACTGTTTTTT. The J gene is TRBJ1-4, the V gene TRBV2, with D possibly being TRBD1 (5 bases). CDR3 length equals 14 residues. CDR1 is SNHLY, CDR2 FYNNEI, per germline. V lost 6 bases to trimming and J lost 1 base, with 9 bases between them.

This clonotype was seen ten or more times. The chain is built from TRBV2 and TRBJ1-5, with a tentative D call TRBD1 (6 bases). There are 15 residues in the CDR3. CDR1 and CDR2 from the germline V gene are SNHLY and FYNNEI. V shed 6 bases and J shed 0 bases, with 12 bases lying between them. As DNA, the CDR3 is TGTGCCAGCAGAAGACAGGACAATAGCAATCAGCCCCAGCATTTT. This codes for CASRRQDNSNQPQHF.

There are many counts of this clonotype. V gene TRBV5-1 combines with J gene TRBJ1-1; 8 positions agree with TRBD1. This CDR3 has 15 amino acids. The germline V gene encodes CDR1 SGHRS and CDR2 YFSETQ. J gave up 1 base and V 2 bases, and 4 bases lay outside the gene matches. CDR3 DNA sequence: TGCGCCAGCAGCTTCGATACAGGGGGGAACACTGAAGCTTTCTTT. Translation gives CASSFDTGGNTEAFF. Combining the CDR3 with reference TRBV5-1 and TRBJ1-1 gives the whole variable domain KAGVTQTPRYLIKTRGQQVTLSCSPISGHRSVSWYQQTPGQGLQFLFEYFSETQRNKGNFPGRFSGRQFSNSRSEMNVSTLELGDSALYLCASSFDTGGNTEAFFGQGTRLTVV.

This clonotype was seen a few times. This chain's CDR3 is CASSLRRNNEKLFF. CDR3 bases: TGTGCCAGCAGCTTAAGGCGGAACAATGAAAAACTGTTTTTT. This rearrangement joins TRBV7-8 to TRBJ1-4; D call uncertain. V gave up 2 bases and J gave up 5 bases, with 9 bases separating them. Germline CDR1 reads SGHVS; CDR2 reads FQNEAQ. CDR3 length equals 14 residues.

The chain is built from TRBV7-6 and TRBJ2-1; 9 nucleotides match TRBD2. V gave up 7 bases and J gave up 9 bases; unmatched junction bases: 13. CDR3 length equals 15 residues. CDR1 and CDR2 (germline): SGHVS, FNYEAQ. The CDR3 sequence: CASTLVAGDPGEQFF. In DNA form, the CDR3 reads TGTGCCAGCACTCTGGTAGCGGGGGATCCGGGTGAGCAGTTCTTC.

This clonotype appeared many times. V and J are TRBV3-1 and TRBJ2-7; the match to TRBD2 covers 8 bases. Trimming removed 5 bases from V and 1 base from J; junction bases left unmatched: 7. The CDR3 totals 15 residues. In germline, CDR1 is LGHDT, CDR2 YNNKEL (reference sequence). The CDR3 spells CASSLNSGSSYEQYF. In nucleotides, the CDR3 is TGTGCCAGCAGCTTGAACAGCGGGAGTTCCTACGAGCAGTACTTC.

This CDR3 is CASSQGTLWLEQYF. The CDR3 DNA reads as TGCGCCAGCAGCCAAGGGACCCTATGGTTGGAGCAGTACTTC. The genes are TRBV4-1 and TRBJ2-7; no clear D. The germline gives CDR1 MGHRA, CDR2 YSYEKL. CDR3 size: 14 residues. V gave up 1 base and J gave up 7 bases, with 14 bases separating them.

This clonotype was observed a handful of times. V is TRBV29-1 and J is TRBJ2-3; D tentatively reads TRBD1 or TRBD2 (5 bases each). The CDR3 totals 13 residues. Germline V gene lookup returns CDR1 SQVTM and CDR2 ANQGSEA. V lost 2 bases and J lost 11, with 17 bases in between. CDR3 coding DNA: TGCAGCGTTGAATACTCACCGCTTGGGGGGCAGTATTTT. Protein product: CSVEYSPLGGQYF.

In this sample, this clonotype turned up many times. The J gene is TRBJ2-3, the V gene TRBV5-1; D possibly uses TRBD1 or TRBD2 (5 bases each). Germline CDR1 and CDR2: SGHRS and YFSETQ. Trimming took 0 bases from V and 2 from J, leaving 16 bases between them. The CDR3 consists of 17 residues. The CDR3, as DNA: TGCGCCAGCAGCTTGGTAGGGACCCCTTTCAACACAGATACGCAGTATTTT. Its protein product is CASSLVGTPFNTDTQYF.

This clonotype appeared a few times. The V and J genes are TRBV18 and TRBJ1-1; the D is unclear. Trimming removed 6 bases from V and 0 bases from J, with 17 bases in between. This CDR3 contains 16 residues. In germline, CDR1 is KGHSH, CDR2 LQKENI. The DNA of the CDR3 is TGTGCCAGCTCGACCGCGGCACCGACTGTGAACACTGAAGCTTTCTTT. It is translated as CASSTAAPTVNTEAFF.

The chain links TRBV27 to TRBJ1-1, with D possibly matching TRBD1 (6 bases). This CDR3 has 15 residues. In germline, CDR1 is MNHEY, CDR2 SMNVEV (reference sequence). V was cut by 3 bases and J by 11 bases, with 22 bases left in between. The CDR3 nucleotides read TGTGCCAGCAGTTTCCACGGGGGGGGCCTCGAGGAGGCTTTCTTT. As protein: CASSFHGGGLEEAFF.

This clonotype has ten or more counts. The CDR3 is CASSSWAGTGELFF. For the CDR3, the DNA is TGTGCCAGCAGCTCATGGGCGGGCACCGGGGAGCTGTTTTTT. The rearrangement uses TRBV11-2 and TRBJ2-2, with a possible D match to TRBD2 (5 bases). The V end was cut by 4 bases, the J end by 4 bases, with 10 bases between. This CDR3 region has 14 residues. Germline-derived CDR1 and CDR2 are SGHAT and FQNNGV.

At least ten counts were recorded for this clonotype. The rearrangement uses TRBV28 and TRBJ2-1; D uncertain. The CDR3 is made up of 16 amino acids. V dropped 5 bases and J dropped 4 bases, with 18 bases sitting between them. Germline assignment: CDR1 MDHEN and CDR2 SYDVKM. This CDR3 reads CASSPTHATGYNEQFF. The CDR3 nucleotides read TGTGCCAGCAGTCCTACTCACGCAACCGGATACAATGAGCAGTTCTTC.

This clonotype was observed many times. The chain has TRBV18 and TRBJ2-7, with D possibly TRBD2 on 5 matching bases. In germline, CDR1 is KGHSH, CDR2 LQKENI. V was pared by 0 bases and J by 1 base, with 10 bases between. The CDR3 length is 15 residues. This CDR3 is CASSPPGLTSYEQYF. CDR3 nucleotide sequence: TGTGCCAGCTCACCACCAGGACTGACTTCCTACGAGCAGTACTTC.

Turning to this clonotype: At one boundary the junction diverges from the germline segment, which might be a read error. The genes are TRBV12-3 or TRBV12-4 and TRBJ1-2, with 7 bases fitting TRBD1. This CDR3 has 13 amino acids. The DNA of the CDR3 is TGTGCCAGCAGTAGACAGGGAAGCTATGGCTACGCCTTC. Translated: CASSRQGSYGYAF.

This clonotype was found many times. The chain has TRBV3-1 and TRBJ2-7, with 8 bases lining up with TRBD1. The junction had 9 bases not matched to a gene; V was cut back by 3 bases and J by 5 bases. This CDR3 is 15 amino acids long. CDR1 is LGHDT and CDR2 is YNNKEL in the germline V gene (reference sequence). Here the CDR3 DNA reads TGTGCCAGCAGCCATTTGTCAAGGACAGGGAACGAGCAGTACTTC. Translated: CASSHLSRTGNEQYF.

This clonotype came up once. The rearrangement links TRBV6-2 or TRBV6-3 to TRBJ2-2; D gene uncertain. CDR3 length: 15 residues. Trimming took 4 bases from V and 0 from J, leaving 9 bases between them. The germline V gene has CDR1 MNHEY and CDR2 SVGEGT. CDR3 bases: TGTGCCAGCAGTTCTCAACTTCCGAACACCGGGGAGCTGTTTTTT. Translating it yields CASSSQLPNTGELFF.